Below, 22 T cell receptor beta chains from the same sample are listed, as sequenced in a study of T cells in tumors after PD-1 blockade. Some clones are missing from TCRdb's copy, which holds only in-frame ones; the method was immunoSEQ multiplex PCR. The top ten hold under 50% of the sample, which has tens of thousands of clones, roughly 78% seen once. Material: PBMCs, obtained before anti-PD-1 treatment. These receptor sequences come from a human donor with basal cell carcinoma.

The V and J genes are TRBV4-1 and TRBJ2-1; the match to TRBD2 covers 7 bases. CDR1 and CDR2 (germline): MGHRA, YSYEKL. The V gene end was trimmed by 4 bases and the J gene end by 4 bases; junction bases not matched to a gene: 10. The CDR3 spans 16 residues. CDR3 sequence: CASSPVQAGTYNEQFF. CDR3 coding DNA: TGCGCCAGCAGCCCCGTACAAGCGGGAACTTACAATGAGCAGTTCTTC.

The chain carries TRBV6-1 and TRBJ1-3; D might be TRBD1 (5 bases). The CDR3 is 14 amino acids. Between the trimmed V and J ends, which lost 0 bases and 2 bases, there was a span of 5 bases. CDR1 is MNHNS, CDR2 SASEGT, per germline. The CDR3 protein is CASSEAGAGNTIYF. The CDR3 DNA reads TGTGCCAGCAGTGAAGCAGGGGCTGGAAACACCATATATTTT.

The chain links TRBV21-1 to TRBJ1-1. TRBV21-1 is tagged as a pseudogene. The CDR3 loop spans 14 amino acids. For the CDR3, the DNA is TGTGCCAGCAGCAGGTGGGTAGGGAACACTGAAGCTTTCTTT. This encodes CASSRWVGNTEAFF.

The chain carries TRBV10-3 and TRBJ2-1; 8 nucleotides line up with TRBD1. V lost 4 bases and J lost 6; bases outside the gene matches: 5. The CDR3 has 14 residues. In germline, CDR1 is ENHRY, CDR2 SYGVKD. CDR3 nucleotide sequence: TGTGCCATCAGTGCCCAGGGGGCCGGCAATGAGCAGTTCTTC. Its protein product is CAISAQGAGNEQFF.

V usage is TRBV24-1 and J usage is TRBJ1-5, with D perhaps matching TRBD1 (5 bases). V lost 4 bases and J 0 bases, leaving 9 bases between the germline ends. CDR1 and CDR2 (germline): KGHDR, SFDVKD. The CDR3 runs to 15 residues. The DNA of the CDR3 is TGTGCCACCAGTGACAGGGCTTATAGCAATCAGCCCCAGCATTTT. Amino acids: CATSDRAYSNQPQHF.

The chain has TRBV30 and TRBJ1-1; D remains ambiguous. This CDR3 has 13 residues. Germline V gives CDR1 GTSNPN, CDR2 SVGIG (reference sequence). V was clipped by 0 bases and J by 5 bases, with 10 bases between them. The CDR3 coding sequence is TGTGCCTGGAGTGTAGGAGGGTATACTGAAGCTTTCTTT. As protein: CAWSVGGYTEAFF.

This clone has only one observation. The rearrangement uses TRBV7-3 and TRBJ1-4; possibly TRBD1 for D (5 bases). CDR1 is SGHTA, CDR2 FQGTGA, per germline. The CDR3 has 13 residues. V lost 3 bases, J lost 8 bases, and 10 bases lay in between. The CDR3: CASSLGDGEKLFF. The DNA of the CDR3 is TGTGCCAGCAGCTTGGGGGATGGGGAAAAACTGTTTTTT.

V is TRBV19 and J is TRBJ2-7; no clear D gene. The ends were cut back, 3 bases at V and 3 bases at J, with 6 bases in the middle. The CDR3 sequence is 12 residues long. CDR1 is LNHDA and CDR2 is SQIVND in the germline V gene (reference sequence). The CDR3 sequence is CASSMVGYEQYF. CDR3 DNA: TGTGCCAGTAGTATGGTCGGCTACGAGCAGTACTTC.

The chain carries TRBV27 and TRBJ1-4; D call uncertain. Germline V CDR1 and CDR2: MNHEY, SMNVEV (reference sequence). The length of the CDR3 is 12 residues. With 2 bases removed from V and 13 bases from J, the gap between germline ends came to 11 bases. The CDR3 DNA sequence: TGTGCCAGCAGTTTACGGGCAGGTAGACTGTTTTTT. Translation: CASSLRAGRLFF. Drawing the rest from reference TRBV27 and TRBJ1-4, the complete variable domain is EAQVTQNPRYLITVTGKKLTVTCSQNMNHEYMSWYRQDPGLGLRQIYYSMNVEVTDKGDVPEGYKVSRKEKRNFPLILESPSPNQTSLYFCASSLRAGRLFFGSGTQLSVL.

The chain couples TRBV30 to TRBJ2-2; D unclear. The CDR3 loop spans 13 amino acids. Germline V gives CDR1 GTSNPN, CDR2 SVGIG (reference sequence). Deletions cut 3 bases from V and 3 bases from J, with 8 bases between. The CDR3 nucleotides read TGTGCCTGGAGAGGGCCCTACACCGGGGAGCTGTTTTTT. The encoded protein is CAWRGPYTGELFF.

In nucleotides, the CDR3 is TGTGCCAGCAGGGGACAGGGGATGGGCGAGCAGTACTTC. Translating gives CASRGQGMGEQYF. V gene TRBV11-3 combines with J gene TRBJ2-7, with 10 bases matching TRBD1. Per the germline V gene, CDR1 is SGHNT and CDR2 is YENEEA. The J segment lost 6 bases and the V segment lost 6 bases, leaving 5 bases of the junction unmatched. This CDR3 has 13 amino acids. Supplemented by reference TRBV11-3 and TRBJ2-7, the full variable domain reads EAGVVQSPRYKIIEKKQPVAFWCNPISGHNTLYWYLQNLGQGPELLIRYENEEAVDDSQLPKDRFSAERLKGVDSTLKIQPAELGDSAVYLCASRGQGMGEQYFGPGTRLTVT.

The chain uses TRBV10-3 and TRBJ2-3; 7 positions match TRBD1. J gave up 2 bases and V 4 bases, and 3 bases lay outside the gene matches. The CDR3 runs to 14 residues. Germline V CDR1 and CDR2: ENHRY, SYGVKD. The CDR3 is CAISVGGSTDTQYF. The CDR3 nucleotides are TGTGCCATCAGTGTAGGGGGCTCCACAGATACGCAGTATTTT.

The chain recombines TRBV13 with TRBJ2-7; 10 nucleotides align to TRBD1. From germline, CDR1 is PRHDT and CDR2 FYEKMQ (reference sequence). The CDR3 contains 14 residues. V was clipped by 6 bases and J by 4 bases; unmatched bases: 6. The CDR3 reads CASSFRTGGYEQYF. DNA of the CDR3: TGTGCCAGCAGTTTCAGGACAGGGGGATACGAGCAGTACTTC.

This clone was detected once. This sequence joins TRBV19 and TRBJ2-3; 12 bases are a match to TRBD2. CDR1 and CDR2 from the germline V gene are LNHDA and SQIVND (reference sequence). The CDR3 has 15 amino acids. With V trimmed by 3 bases and J by 5 bases, 3 bases remained unmatched. CDR3 amino acids: CASSMTSGSIDTQYF. CDR3 nucleotide sequence: TGTGCCAGTAGTATGACTAGCGGGAGTATAGATACGCAGTATTTT. Combining the CDR3 with reference TRBV19 and TRBJ2-3 gives the whole variable domain DGGITQSPKYLFRKEGQNVTLSCEQNLNHDAMYWYRQDPGQGLRLIYYSQIVNDFQKGDIAEGYSVSREKKESFPLTVTSAQKNPTAFYLCASSMTSGSIDTQYFGPGTRLTVL.

This clone was seen only a few times. The gene calls are TRBV6-6 and TRBJ1-2; weak D call: TRBD1 (6 bases). The CDR3 is 11 amino acids. V was clipped by 5 bases and J by 8 bases, with 9 bases between them. The germline V gene encodes CDR1 MNHNY and CDR2 SVGAGI (reference sequence). Here the CDR3 reads CASSPQGGYTF. CDR3 bases: TGTGCCAGCAGTCCACAGGGCGGCTACACCTTC.

This clone was observed once. This sequence joins TRBV5-1 and TRBJ2-5; 10 nucleotides match TRBD2. With V trimmed by 1 base and J by 4 bases, 4 bases remained unmatched. Per germline, CDR1 SGHRS and CDR2 YFSETQ. The CDR3 covers 15 residues. The CDR3 protein is CASSLRAGGPETQYF. DNA for the CDR3: TGCGCCAGCAGCTTGCGAGCGGGAGGGCCAGAGACCCAGTACTTC. Combining the CDR3 with reference TRBV5-1 and TRBJ2-5 gives the whole variable domain KAGVTQTPRYLIKTRGQQVTLSCSPISGHRSVSWYQQTPGQGLQFLFEYFSETQRNKGNFPGRFSGRQFSNSRSEMNVSTLELGDSALYLCASSLRAGGPETQYFGPGTRLLVL.

Here the CDR3 DNA reads TGTGCCAGCAGTGAACGGAGGAACACTGAAGCTTTCTTT. The encoded protein is CASSERRNTEAFF. The chain has TRBV6-1 and TRBJ1-1; D is ambiguous. V lost 2 bases, J lost 1 base, and 5 bases lay in between. The CDR3 extends over 13 amino acids. Germline CDR1 is MNHNS and CDR2 is SASEGT.

The chain has TRBV3-1 (or the pseudogene TRBV3-2) and TRBJ1-4; no clear D gene. Germline CDR1 reads LGHDT; CDR2 reads YNNKEL (reference sequence). This CDR3 spans 16 amino acids. The germline V and J ends were trimmed by 4 bases and 0 bases, with 12 bases remaining between them. The CDR3: CASSPYDTATNEKLFF. CDR3 coding DNA: TGTGCCAGCAGCCCTTATGACACTGCAACTAATGAAAAACTGTTTTTT.

The chain carries TRBV7-9 and TRBJ2-3, with 11 bases identical to TRBD2. Germline V gene lookup returns CDR1 SEHNR and CDR2 FQNEAQ (reference sequence). The V segment lost 1 base and the J segment 3 bases; nucleotides outside the gene matches: 0. The length of the CDR3 is 15 residues. In DNA, the CDR3 is TGTGCCAGCAGCTTAGGGACTAGCGGGACAGATACGCAGTATTTT. Translated, it gives CASSLGTSGTDTQYF. Together with reference TRBV7-9 and TRBJ2-3, the CDR3 gives the full variable domain: DTGVSQNPRHKITKRGQNVTFRCDPISEHNRLYWYRQTLGQGPEFLTYFQNEAQLEKSRLLSDRFSAERPKGSFSTLEIQRTEQGDSAMYLCASSLGTSGTDTQYFGPGTRLTVL.

V gene TRBV28 combines with J gene TRBJ1-5; D gene ambiguous. V was pared by 4 bases and J by 8 bases, with 12 bases between. Germline V lookup: CDR1 MDHEN, CDR2 SYDVKM. This CDR3 comprises 13 residues. CDR3 nucleotides: TGTGCCAGCAGTTGGACCCTGTACGAGCCCCAGCATTTT. Translation gives CASSWTLYEPQHF.

The V and J genes are TRBV3-1 (or the pseudogene TRBV3-2) and TRBJ2-7; D is unclear. V lost 2 bases to trimming and J lost 3 bases, with 5 bases between them. The germline CDR1 and CDR2 sequences are LGHDT and YNNKEL (reference sequence). This CDR3 comprises 12 residues. Written as DNA, the CDR3 is TGTGCCAGCAGCCAAACCCTCTACGAGCAGTACTTC. Translation gives CASSQTLYEQYF.

The rearrangement joins TRBV7-2 to TRBJ1-5; no clear D. CDR1 is SGHTA, CDR2 FQGNSA, per germline. Trimming cost V 1 base and J 7 bases, with 14 bases left between them. The CDR3 has 15 residues. The CDR3: CASSLVGSRRQPQHF. The CDR3 region has the DNA TGTGCCAGCAGCTTAGTAGGCTCCAGGCGGCAGCCCCAGCATTTT.